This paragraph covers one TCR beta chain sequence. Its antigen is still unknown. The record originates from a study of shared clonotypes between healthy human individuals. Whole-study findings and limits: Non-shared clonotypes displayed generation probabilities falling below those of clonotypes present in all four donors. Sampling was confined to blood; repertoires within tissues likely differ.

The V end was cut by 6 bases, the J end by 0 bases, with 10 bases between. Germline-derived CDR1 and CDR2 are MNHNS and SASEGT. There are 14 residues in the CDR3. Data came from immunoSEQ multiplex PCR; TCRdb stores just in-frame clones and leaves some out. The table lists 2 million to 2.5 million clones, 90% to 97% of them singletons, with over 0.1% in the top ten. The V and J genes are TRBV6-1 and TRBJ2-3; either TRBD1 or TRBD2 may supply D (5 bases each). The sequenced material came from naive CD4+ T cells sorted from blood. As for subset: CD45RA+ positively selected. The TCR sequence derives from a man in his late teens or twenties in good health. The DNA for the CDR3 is TGTGCCAGCAGCCGGGACCCTAGCACAGATACGCAGTATTTT. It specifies CASSRDPSTDTQYF.